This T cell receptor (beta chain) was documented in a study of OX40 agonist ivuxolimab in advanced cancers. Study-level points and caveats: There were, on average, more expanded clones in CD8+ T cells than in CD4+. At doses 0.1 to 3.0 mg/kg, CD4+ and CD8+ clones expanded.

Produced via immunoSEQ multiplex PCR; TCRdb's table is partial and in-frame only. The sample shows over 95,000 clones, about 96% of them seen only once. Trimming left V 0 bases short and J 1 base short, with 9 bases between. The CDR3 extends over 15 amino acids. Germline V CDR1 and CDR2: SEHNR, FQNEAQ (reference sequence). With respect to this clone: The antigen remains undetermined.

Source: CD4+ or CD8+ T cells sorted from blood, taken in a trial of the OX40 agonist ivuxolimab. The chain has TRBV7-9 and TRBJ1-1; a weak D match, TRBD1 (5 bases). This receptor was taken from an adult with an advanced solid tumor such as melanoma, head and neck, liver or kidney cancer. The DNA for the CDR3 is TGTGCCAGCAGCTTAGCAGGGGTTCGGAACACTGAAGCTTTCTTT. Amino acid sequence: CASSLAGVRNTEAFF.